This T cell receptor (beta chain) was sequenced for a study of cytomegalovirus exposure and HLA in healthy donors. Vbeta (60) and Jbeta (13) primers were used in the PCR. This table comes from immunoSEQ multiplex PCR, and its TCRdb copy is limited to in-frame clones, with some not included. The sample lists 130,000 to 150,000 clones, roughly 79% occurring once. Germline V gives CDR1 SGHDT, CDR2 YYEEEE. V trimming: 4 bases; J trimming: 2 bases; junction bases outside the gene matches: 4. The CDR3 spans 17 residues. Source material: PBMCs. The chain combines TRBV5-6 with TRBJ2-2; TRBD2 matches 14 bases. This receptor was taken from a woman in her forties in good health and CMV-seropositive. The CDR3 here is CASSKGLAGANTGELFF. CDR3 sequence (DNA): TGTGCCAGCAGCAAGGGACTAGCGGGGGCTAACACCGGGGAGCTGTTTTTT.